This TCR beta chain was found in a study of spatial heterogeneity in lung cancer. Study as a whole: Consistent detection of more beta-chain than alpha-chain sequences was observed. Study-wide results and caveats: Follow-up blood showed ubiquitous expanded tumor TCRs less than blood at resection did.

The sample's time point: sample taken at primary tumor resection. The sequenced material consisted of unsorted whole RNA from tumor, nontumor lung or frozen PBMC. Samples were obtained from about 75 donors, all untreated early-stage non-small cell lung cancer patients. Carried by each TCR cDNA molecule was a unique molecular identifier. TCRdb reprocessed the 5' RACE reads via MiXCR and lists one record per CDR3 protein. The sample has under 40,000 distinct CDR3 sequences, roughly 6% seen once. At least ten counts were recorded for this clonotype. Its antigen is unknown. The V end was cut by 5 bases, the J end by 6 bases, with 11 bases between. Per the germline V gene, CDR1 is DFQATT and CDR2 is SNEGSKA (reference sequence). There are 11 residues in the CDR3.

This sequence joins TRBV20-1 and TRBJ2-7, with D perhaps matching TRBD1 (6 bases). The sequencing used PBMCs, collected at surgery. The clonotype was recovered from a male donor with early-stage non-small cell lung cancer. Here the CDR3 reads CSAPGAVEQYF. CDR3 sequence (DNA): TGCAGTGCTCCAGGGGCGGTCGAGCAGTACTTC.